The 16 T cell receptor beta chains presented below share a single source sample, sequenced in a study of radiotherapy plus CTLA-4 blockade in lung cancer. Data came from immunoSEQ multiplex PCR; TCRdb stores just in-frame clones and leaves some out. The sample holds about 120,000 clones, 90% seen once. Sequencing was performed on peripheral blood, taken from a patient treated with radiotherapy plus ipilimumab. These receptors all stem from a human donor with non-small cell lung cancer that progressed on radiotherapy plus ipilimumab.

The chain links TRBV18 to TRBJ1-2; the match to TRBD1 covers 10 bases. CDR3 size: 14 residues. V lost 8 bases to trimming and J lost 0 bases; unmatched junction nucleotides: 3. CDR1 is KGHSH and CDR2 is LQKENI in the germline V gene. The CDR3 is CASGGQGTNYGYTF. CDR3 bases: TGTGCCAGCGGGGGACAGGGGACTAACTATGGCTACACCTTC.

The chain recombines TRBV2 with TRBJ1-2; possibly TRBD1 for D (5 bases). The CDR3 contains 13 residues. V shed 5 bases and J shed 3 bases, with 10 bases lying between them. From germline, CDR1 is SNHLY and CDR2 FYNNEI. CDR3 in amino acids: CASSTRQYYGYTF. The DNA for the CDR3 is TGTGCCAGCAGTACCAGACAGTACTATGGCTACACCTTC.

This rearrangement joins TRBV10-3 to TRBJ1-2, with 10 bases identical to TRBD1. The CDR3 is made up of 13 amino acids. V was clipped by 6 bases and J by 8 bases; unmatched bases: 6. Germline values: CDR1 ENHRY, CDR2 SYGVKD. CDR3 amino acids: CAIRRQGAEGYTF. The CDR3 DNA sequence: TGTGCCATCAGACGACAGGGGGCGGAAGGCTACACCTTC.

The gene calls are TRBV6-6 and TRBJ2-3, with 8 bases fitting TRBD2. Germline V gene data show CDR1 as MNHNY and CDR2 as SVGAGI (reference sequence). The CDR3 extends over 13 amino acids. The trim removed 5 bases at V and 6 bases at J, leaving 4 bases unmatched. CDR3 region: CASSPGLADTQYF. The CDR3, as DNA: TGTGCCAGCAGTCCCGGACTAGCCGATACGCAGTATTTT.

This chain connects TRBV5-1 to TRBJ1-1, with D hard to call. This CDR3 has 14 residues. Germline V gene data show CDR1 as SGHRS and CDR2 as YFSETQ. Trimming took off 0 bases at V and 2 bases at J, with 8 bases between the two ends. The CDR3 DNA follows: TGCGCCAGCAGCTTGGAGTTGGGAAACACTGAAGCTTTCTTT. This encodes CASSLELGNTEAFF.

V and J are TRBV7-8 and TRBJ2-7; D is possibly TRBD1 (6 bases). Germline V gene sequence: CDR1 SGHVS, CDR2 FQNEAQ. Trimming took 1 base from V and 4 from J, leaving 8 bases between them. The CDR3 contains 13 residues. The CDR3 coding sequence is TGTGCCAGCAGCTTAGACGGACAGTACGAGCAGTACTTC. Translating it yields CASSLDGQYEQYF.

V usage is TRBV19 and J usage is TRBJ2-1; possible D gene TRBD2, 6 bases. Trimming took 3 bases from V and 10 from J, leaving 10 bases between them. Germline V gene data show CDR1 as LNHDA and CDR2 as SQIVND (reference sequence). The CDR3 runs 12 residues. CDR3 sequence: CASSIPRGEQFF. The CDR3 DNA sequence: TGTGCCAGTAGTATCCCCCGGGGGGAGCAGTTCTTC.

This chain uses TRBV5-1 with TRBJ1-3; D may be TRBD1 (6 bases). Trimming removed 10 bases from V and 3 bases from J, with 17 bases in between. The CDR3 has 14 amino acids. The germline V gene encodes CDR1 SGHRS and CDR2 YFSETQ. In DNA, the CDR3 is TGCGCCCTCCATAGGGGGGCGGGTGGAAACACCATATATTTT. Protein product: CALHRGAGGNTIYF.

The chain joins TRBV27 to TRBJ2-1; TRBD2 matches 11 bases. The CDR3 sequence is 17 residues long. V lost 4 bases, J lost 0 bases, and 5 bases stayed unmatched. The germline gives CDR1 MNHEY, CDR2 SMNVEV (reference sequence). Here the CDR3 reads CASSSGTSGLSYNEQFF. CDR3 bases: TGTGCCAGCAGTTCCGGGACTAGCGGCCTCTCCTACAATGAGCAGTTCTTC.

The chain recombines TRBV25-1 with TRBJ1-1; D possibly corresponds to TRBD1 (6 bases). Germline loops: CDR1 MGHDK, CDR2 SYGVNS. Trimming removed 0 bases from V and 0 bases from J, with 8 bases in between. This CDR3 comprises 15 residues. CDR3 residues: CASSEYTGMNTEAFF. DNA of the CDR3: TGTGCCAGCAGTGAATATACAGGGATGAACACTGAAGCTTTCTTT.

V is TRBV18 and J is TRBJ2-3; the match to TRBD2 covers 8 bases. V was pared by 3 bases and J by 6 bases, with 8 bases of the junction left unmatched. Germline V gives CDR1 KGHSH, CDR2 LQKENI. This CDR3 contains 15 residues. CDR3 sequence reads: CASSPQTSVLDTQYF. The CDR3 bases are TGTGCCAGCTCACCGCAGACTAGCGTTTTGGATACGCAGTATTTT.

This clone was found once. V and J are TRBV19 and TRBJ2-2; the match to TRBD1 covers 8 bases. The germline V gene encodes CDR1 LNHDA and CDR2 SQIVND (reference sequence). The junction had 9 bases not matched to a gene; V was cut back by 0 bases and J by 3 bases. This CDR3 contains 18 residues. In nucleotides, the CDR3 is TGTGCCAGTAGTATAGATGGGACAGGACTCGGGGACACCGGGGAGCTGTTTTTT. Translation: CASSIDGTGLGDTGELFF.

This clone was picked up one time. The chain uses TRBV2 and TRBJ1-3; D perhaps matches TRBD1 (6 bases). CDR3 length equals 14 residues. The V gene's germline CDR1 is SNHLY and CDR2 FYNNEI. V lost 6 bases, J lost 0 bases, and 9 bases lay in between. CDR3 residues: CASSTGYSGNTIYF. CDR3 DNA: TGTGCCAGCAGCACAGGGTACTCTGGAAACACCATATATTTT.

The rearrangement links TRBV28 to TRBJ1-5, with 11 bases fitting TRBD1. The germline V gene has CDR1 MDHEN and CDR2 SYDVKM. There are 18 residues in the CDR3. V lost 4 bases and J lost 2; bases outside the gene matches: 10. The CDR3 DNA sequence: TGTGCCAGCAGTTCCGGGACAGGGGGGGGGTATGGCAATCAGCCCCAGCATTTT. Protein product: CASSSGTGGGYGNQPQHF. Variable domain in full (rest from reference TRBV28 and TRBJ1-5): DVKVTQSSRYLVKRTGEKVFLECVQDMDHENMFWYRQDPGLGLRLIYFSYDVKMKEKGDIPEGYSVSREKKERFSLILESASTNQTSMYLCASSSGTGGGYGNQPQHFGDGTRLSIL.

The CDR3 nucleotides read TGTGCCAGCAGTTACCAGGCGAGGCCTGAAGCTTTCTTT. It is translated as CASSYQARPEAFF. The chain employs TRBV6-6 and TRBJ1-1; D is undetermined. CDR3 length: 13 amino acids. The germline V gene has CDR1 MNHNY and CDR2 SVGAGI (reference sequence). V lost 2 bases to trimming and J lost 6 bases, with 10 bases between them.

This chain uses TRBV11-2 with TRBJ1-1; possibly TRBD1 for D (5 bases). This CDR3 comprises 15 residues. CDR1 and CDR2 (germline): SGHAT, FQNNGV. V lost 5 bases and J 2 bases, leaving 15 bases between the germline ends. The CDR3 sequence is CASSITGERNTEAFF. The CDR3 nucleotides read TGTGCCAGCAGCATAACGGGGGAGAGAAACACTGAAGCTTTCTTT.